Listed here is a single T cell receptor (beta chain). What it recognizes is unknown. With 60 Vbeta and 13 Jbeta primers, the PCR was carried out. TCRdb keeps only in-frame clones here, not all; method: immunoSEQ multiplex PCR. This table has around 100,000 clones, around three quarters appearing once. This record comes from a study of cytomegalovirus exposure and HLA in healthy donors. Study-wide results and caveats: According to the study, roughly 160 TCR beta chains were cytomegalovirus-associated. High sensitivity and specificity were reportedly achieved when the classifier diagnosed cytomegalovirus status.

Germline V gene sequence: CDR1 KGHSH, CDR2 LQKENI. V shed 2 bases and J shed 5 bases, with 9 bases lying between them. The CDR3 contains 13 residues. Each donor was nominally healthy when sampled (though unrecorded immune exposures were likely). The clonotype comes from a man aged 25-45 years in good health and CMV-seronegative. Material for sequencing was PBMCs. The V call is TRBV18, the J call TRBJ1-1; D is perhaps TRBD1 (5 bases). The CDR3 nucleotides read TGTGCCAGCTCACCAGGGGGGGAAACTGAAGCTTTCTTT. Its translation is CASSPGGETEAFF.